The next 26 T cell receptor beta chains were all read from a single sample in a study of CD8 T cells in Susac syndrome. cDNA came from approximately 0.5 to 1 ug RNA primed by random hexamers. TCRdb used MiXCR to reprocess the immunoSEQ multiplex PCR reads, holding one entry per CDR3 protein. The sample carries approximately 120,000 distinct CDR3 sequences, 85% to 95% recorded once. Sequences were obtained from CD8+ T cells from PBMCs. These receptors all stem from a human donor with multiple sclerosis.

The chain's CDR3 is CASREGRRPTEAFF. The DNA of the CDR3 is TGTGCCAGCAGGGAGGGCAGGCGCCCCACTGAAGCTTTCTTT. V and J are TRBV5-4 and TRBJ1-1; D gene unclear. V lost 5 bases, J lost 4 bases, and 15 bases lay in between. CDR1 SGHNT and CDR2 YYREEE come from the germline V gene (reference sequence). The CDR3 extends over 14 amino acids.

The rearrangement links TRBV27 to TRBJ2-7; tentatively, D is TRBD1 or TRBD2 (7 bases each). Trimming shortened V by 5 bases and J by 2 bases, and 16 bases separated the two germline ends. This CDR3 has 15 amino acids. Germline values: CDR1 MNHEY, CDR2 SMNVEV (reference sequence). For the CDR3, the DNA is TGTGCCAGCAGTCCAGGGGGGGACTATGCCTACGAGCAGTACGTC. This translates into CASSPGGDYAYEQYV.

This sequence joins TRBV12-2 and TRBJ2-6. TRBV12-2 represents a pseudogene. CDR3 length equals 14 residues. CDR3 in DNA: TGTGCAAGTCGCTTAGCGGGCCACCCCAACGTCCTGACTTTC. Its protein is CASRLAGHPNVLTF.

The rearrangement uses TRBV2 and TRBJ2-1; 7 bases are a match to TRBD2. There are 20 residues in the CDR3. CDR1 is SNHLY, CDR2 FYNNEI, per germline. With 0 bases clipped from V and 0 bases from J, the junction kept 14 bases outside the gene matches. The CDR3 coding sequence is TGTGCCAGCAGTGAAGCACCGATTGTAGAAAGCGGGAACTCCTACAATGAGCAGTTCTTC. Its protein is CASSEAPIVESGNSYNEQFF. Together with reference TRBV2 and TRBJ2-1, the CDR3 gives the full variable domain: EPEVTQTPSHQVTQMGQEVILRCVPISNHLYFYWYRQILGQKVEFLVSFYNNEISEKSEIFDDQFSVERPDGSNFTLKIRSTKLEDSAMYFCASSEAPIVESGNSYNEQFFGPGTRLTVL.

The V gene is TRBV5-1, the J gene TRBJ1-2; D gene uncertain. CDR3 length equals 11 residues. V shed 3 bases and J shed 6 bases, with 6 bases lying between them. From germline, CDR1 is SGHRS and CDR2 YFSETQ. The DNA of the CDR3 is TGCGCCAGCAGCTCGCAACATGGCTACACCTTC. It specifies CASSSQHGYTF.

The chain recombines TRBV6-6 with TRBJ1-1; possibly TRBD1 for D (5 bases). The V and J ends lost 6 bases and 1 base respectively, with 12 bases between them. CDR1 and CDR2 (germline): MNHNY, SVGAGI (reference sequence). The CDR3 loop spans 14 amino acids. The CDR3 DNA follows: TGTGCCAGCAGAGCAGGGCAAAAGAACACTGAAGCTTTCTTT. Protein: CASRAGQKNTEAFF.

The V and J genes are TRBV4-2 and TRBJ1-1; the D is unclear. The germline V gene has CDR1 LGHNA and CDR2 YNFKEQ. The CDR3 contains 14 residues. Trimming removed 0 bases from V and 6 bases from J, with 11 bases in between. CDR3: CASSQDSISPEAFF. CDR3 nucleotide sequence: TGTGCCAGCAGCCAAGATTCAATCTCCCCTGAAGCTTTCTTT.

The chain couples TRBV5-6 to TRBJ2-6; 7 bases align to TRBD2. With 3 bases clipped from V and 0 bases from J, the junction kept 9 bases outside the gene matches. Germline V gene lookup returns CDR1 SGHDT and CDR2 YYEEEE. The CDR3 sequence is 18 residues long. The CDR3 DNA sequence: TGTGCCAGCAGCTCCGCACCTAGCGGCTACTCTGGGGCCAACGTCCTGACTTTC. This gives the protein CASSSAPSGYSGANVLTF.

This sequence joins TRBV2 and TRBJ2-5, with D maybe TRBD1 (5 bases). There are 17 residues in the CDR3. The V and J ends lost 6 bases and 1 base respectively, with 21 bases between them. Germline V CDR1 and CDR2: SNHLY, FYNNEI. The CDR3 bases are TGTGCCAGCAGGGAATGGACACCTAAATATTTCCAAGAGACCCAGTACTTC. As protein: CASREWTPKYFQETQYF.

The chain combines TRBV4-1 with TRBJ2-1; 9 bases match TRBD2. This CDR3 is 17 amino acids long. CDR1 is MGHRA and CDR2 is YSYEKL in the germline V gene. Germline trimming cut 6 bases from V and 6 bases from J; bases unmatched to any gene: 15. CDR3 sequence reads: CASSMTPGTSNSNEQFF. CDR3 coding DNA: TGCGCCAGCAGTATGACCCCCGGGACTAGCAACTCCAATGAGCAGTTCTTC.

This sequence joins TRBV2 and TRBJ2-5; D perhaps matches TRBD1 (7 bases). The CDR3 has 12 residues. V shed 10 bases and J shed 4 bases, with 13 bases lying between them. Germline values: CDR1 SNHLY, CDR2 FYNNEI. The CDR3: CATRRDRETQYF. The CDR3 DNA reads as TGTGCCACACGGCGGGACAGAGAGACCCAGTACTTC.

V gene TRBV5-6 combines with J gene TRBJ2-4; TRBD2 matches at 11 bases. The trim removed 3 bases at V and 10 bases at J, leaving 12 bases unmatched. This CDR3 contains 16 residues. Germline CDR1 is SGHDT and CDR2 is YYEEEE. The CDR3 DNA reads TGTGCCAGCAGCTCCCGCCTGCTAGCGGGGGGCCCTATTCAGTACTTC. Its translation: CASSSRLLAGGPIQYF.

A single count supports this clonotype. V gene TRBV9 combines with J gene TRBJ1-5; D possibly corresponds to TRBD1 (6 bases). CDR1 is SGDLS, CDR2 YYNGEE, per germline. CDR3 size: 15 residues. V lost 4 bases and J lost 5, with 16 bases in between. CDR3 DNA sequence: TGTGCCAGCAGCTACCGCGGGGGCCGCGATCAGCCCCAGCATTTT. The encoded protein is CASSYRGGRDQPQHF.

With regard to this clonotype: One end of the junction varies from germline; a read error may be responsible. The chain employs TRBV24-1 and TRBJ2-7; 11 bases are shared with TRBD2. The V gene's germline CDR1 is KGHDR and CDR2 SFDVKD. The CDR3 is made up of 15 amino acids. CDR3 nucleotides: TGTGCCACCAGTGTCTTGACTAGCGGGGAGCTCGAGCAGCACTTC. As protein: CATSVLTSGELEQHF.

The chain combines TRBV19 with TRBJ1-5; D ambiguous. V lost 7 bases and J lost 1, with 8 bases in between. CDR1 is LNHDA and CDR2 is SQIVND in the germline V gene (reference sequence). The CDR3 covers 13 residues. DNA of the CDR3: TGTGCCAGTACGGTGGGGAGCAATCAGCCCCAGCATTTT. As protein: CASTVGSNQPQHF.

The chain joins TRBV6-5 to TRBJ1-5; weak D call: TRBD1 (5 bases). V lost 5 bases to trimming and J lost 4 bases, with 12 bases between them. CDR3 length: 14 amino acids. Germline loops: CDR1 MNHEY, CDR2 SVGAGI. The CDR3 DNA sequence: TGTGCCAGCAGTAGTAACAGGAAAAATCAGCCCCAGCATTTT. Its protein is CASSSNRKNQPQHF.

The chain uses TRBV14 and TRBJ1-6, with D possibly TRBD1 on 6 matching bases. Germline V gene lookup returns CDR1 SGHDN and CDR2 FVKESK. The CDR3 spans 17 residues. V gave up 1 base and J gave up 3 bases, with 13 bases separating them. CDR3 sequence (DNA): TGTGCCAGCAGCCAAGCCCCCCCGGGACACTATAATTCACCCCTCCACTTT. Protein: CASSQAPPGHYNSPLHF.

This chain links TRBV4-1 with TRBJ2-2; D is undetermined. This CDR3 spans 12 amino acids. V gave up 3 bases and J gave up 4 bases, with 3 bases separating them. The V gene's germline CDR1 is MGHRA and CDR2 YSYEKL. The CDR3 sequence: CASSQATGELFF. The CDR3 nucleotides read TGCGCCAGCAGCCAGGCCACCGGGGAGCTGTTTTTT.

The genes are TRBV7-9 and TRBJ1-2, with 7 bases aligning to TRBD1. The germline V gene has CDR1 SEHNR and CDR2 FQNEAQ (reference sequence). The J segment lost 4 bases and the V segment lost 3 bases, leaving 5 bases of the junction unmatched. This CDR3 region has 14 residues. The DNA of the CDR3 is TGTGCCAGCAGCTTCGGGGACAGACGCTATGGCTACACCTTC. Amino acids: CASSFGDRRYGYTF.

This CDR3 is CASSLRGANRYEQYF. The CDR3 DNA is TGTGCCAGCAGCCTCAGGGGCGCAAATCGCTACGAGCAGTACTTC. The chain couples TRBV3-1 to TRBJ2-7, with D possibly TRBD1 on 6 matching bases. V lost 4 bases and J 3 bases, leaving 16 bases between the germline ends. This CDR3 is built from 15 residues. Per the germline V gene, CDR1 is LGHDT and CDR2 is YNNKEL (reference sequence).

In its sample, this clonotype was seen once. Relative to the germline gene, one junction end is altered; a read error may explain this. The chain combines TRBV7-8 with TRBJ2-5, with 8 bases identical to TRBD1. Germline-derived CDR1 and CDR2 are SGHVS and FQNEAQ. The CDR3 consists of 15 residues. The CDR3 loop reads CANSSRTGTQETQYF. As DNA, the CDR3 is TGTGCCAACAGCTCTCGGACAGGGACACAAGAGACCCAGTACTTC.

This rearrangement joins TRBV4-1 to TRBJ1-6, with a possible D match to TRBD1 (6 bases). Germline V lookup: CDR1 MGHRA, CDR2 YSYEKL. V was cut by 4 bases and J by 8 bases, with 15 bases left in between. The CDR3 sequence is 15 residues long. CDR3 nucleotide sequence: TGCGCCAGCAGCCGGAAAGGGGGTCGGGATTCACCCCTCCACTTT. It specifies CASSRKGGRDSPLHF.

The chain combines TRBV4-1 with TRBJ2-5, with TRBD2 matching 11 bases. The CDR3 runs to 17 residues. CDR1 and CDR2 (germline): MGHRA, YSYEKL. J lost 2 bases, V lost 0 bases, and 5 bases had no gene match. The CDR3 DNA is TGCGCCAGCAGCCAAGATCCGCCTAGCGGGAGGCAAGAGACCCAGTACTTC. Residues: CASSQDPPSGRQETQYF.

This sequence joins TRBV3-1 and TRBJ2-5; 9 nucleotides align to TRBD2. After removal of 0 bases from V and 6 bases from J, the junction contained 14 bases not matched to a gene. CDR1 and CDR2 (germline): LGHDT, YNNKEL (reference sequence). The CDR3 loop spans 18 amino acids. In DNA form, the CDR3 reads TGTGCCAGCAGCCAAGATCTCAAGCGGGGGGCCCGGGGGAAGACCCAGTACTTC. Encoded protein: CASSQDLKRGARGKTQYF.

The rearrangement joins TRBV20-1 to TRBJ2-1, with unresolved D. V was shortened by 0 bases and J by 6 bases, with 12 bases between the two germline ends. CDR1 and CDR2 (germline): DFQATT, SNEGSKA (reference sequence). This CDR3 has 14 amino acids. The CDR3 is CSARDREGPNEQFF. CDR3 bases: TGCAGTGCTAGAGATCGCGAAGGTCCCAATGAGCAGTTCTTC.

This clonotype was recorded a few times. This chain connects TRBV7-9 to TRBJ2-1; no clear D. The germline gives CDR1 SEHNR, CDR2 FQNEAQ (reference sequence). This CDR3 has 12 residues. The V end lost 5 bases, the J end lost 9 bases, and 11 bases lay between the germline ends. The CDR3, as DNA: TGTGCCAGCAGCAAAAGTTGGCCTGAGCAGTTCTTC. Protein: CASSKSWPEQFF.